The 8 T cell receptor beta chains below come from one sample, sequenced in a study of blood T cell repertoires in COVID-19. The data were produced by immunoSEQ multiplex PCR, yet TCRdb's version contains in-frame clones alone and is incomplete. This table holds over 130,000 clones, about nine tenths found once. What was sequenced was peripheral blood. All receptors come from a human donor with COVID-19, enrolled during active disease. The donor label of this sample is uncertain.

This clone turned up a few times. V and J are TRBV6-7 and TRBJ1-1; 8 bases align to TRBD1. TRBV6-7 is an open reading frame whose function is uncertain. The V and J ends lost 2 bases and 2 bases, in that order; junction bases with no gene match: 7. CDR3 length equals 16 residues. CDR3 bases: TGTGCCAGCAGTTACGGAGGACAGGGAAAAAACACTGAAGCTTTCTTT. This codes for CASSYGGQGKNTEAFF.

V and J are TRBV13 and TRBJ2-7; D gene ambiguous. The CDR3 loop spans 14 amino acids. Trimming cost V 6 bases and J 5 bases, with 17 bases left between them. The germline gives CDR1 PRHDT, CDR2 FYEKMQ (reference sequence). The CDR3 DNA follows: TGTGCCAGCAGGGGCGTCCTGGCAGACGACGAGCAGTACTTC. This translates into CASRGVLADDEQYF.

This clone was recorded a few times. The genes are TRBV6-1 and TRBJ2-2; 10 nucleotides match TRBD2. CDR3 size: 16 residues. Germline CDR1 and CDR2: MNHNS and SASEGT. The ends lost 2 bases at V and 6 bases at J; junction bases unmatched: 6. CDR3 nucleotides: TGTGCCAGCAGTGAATACGGTACTAGCGGGGCCGGGGAGCTGTTTTTT. Protein: CASSEYGTSGAGELFF.

This clone was counted once. This chain joins TRBV11-2 and TRBJ2-7, with unresolved D. The CDR3 runs to 11 residues. V shed 1 base and J shed 7 bases, with 5 bases lying between them. Germline assignment: CDR1 SGHAT and CDR2 FQNNGV. CDR3 region: CASSLGREQYF. In nucleotides, the CDR3 is TGTGCCAGCAGCTTAGGTCGTGAGCAGTACTTC.

The rearrangement joins TRBV21-1 to TRBJ1-5; the D call TRBD1 from the table was never checked on the DNA. TRBV21-1 is annotated as a pseudogene. The CDR3 length is 15 residues. The CDR3 nucleotides read TGTGCCAGCAGCCCCTGGGGACAGTTCGATCAGCCCCAGCATTTT. This gives the protein CASSPWGQFDQPQHF.

The chain carries TRBV28 and TRBJ1-5; TRBD1 agrees at 8 bases. Germline CDR1 reads MDHEN; CDR2 reads SYDVKM. The length of the CDR3 is 23 residues. Trimming took 6 bases from V and 0 from J; bases not matched to a gene: 28. The CDR3 DNA follows: TGTGCCAGCAGCTTAGGAGAGGCCGGGACAGGAGCGCCTGACTCTTATAGCAATCAGCCCCAGCATTTT. Its translation is CASSLGEAGTGAPDSYSNQPQHF.

The chain recombines TRBV10-3 with TRBJ2-7, with TRBD1 matching over 7 bases. Trimming at V came to 2 bases and at J to 5 bases, leaving 6 bases not matched to a gene. The CDR3 sequence is 14 residues long. The germline CDR1 and CDR2 sequences are ENHRY and SYGVKD. CDR3 nucleotides: TGTGCCATCAGTGAGGAAGGCAGGGGGAACGAGCAGTACTTC. Encoded protein: CAISEEGRGNEQYF.

The chain has TRBV6-1 and TRBJ1-5; D is undetermined. With 1 base removed from V and 6 bases from J, the gap between germline ends came to 10 bases. Germline CDR1 is MNHNS and CDR2 is SASEGT. The CDR3 runs 14 residues. The CDR3 protein is CASSEGREGQPQHF. In nucleotides, the CDR3 is TGTGCCAGCAGTGAAGGAAGGGAGGGTCAGCCCCAGCATTTT.